This record looks at one T cell receptor (beta chain) sequence and its context. This sample's RNA came from whole unsorted tissue. This record comes from a study of tumor and adjacent non-tumor tissue in lung cancer. Per the germline V gene, CDR1 is SGHAT and CDR2 is FQNNGV. The length of the CDR3 is 15 residues. A modified ARM-PCR protocol with three rounds of nested PCR amplified TCRbeta. One entry per CDR3 protein results from TCRdb running MiXCR on the multiplex PCR reads. The table lists under 150,000 distinct CDR3 sequences, around 66% of them singletons, with 18% in the top ten. This chain links TRBV11-2 with TRBJ2-1; perhaps TRBD2 as D (6 bases). Specimen: lung tumor tissue. This receptor was identified in a man aged 55 to 70 with small cell lung cancer. The CDR3 here is CTSSLGGVRGGEQFF. CDR3 nucleotides: TGTACAAGCAGCTTGGGGGGAGTTAGGGGAGGCGAGCAGTTCTTC.